What follows are 24 T cell receptor beta chains derived from one specimen sequenced in a study of CXCR3-negative and CXCR3-positive naive CD8 T cells. Study results and caveats: Greater hydrophobicity was found in TRB CDR3s of CXCR3-positive naive cells than of CXCR3-negative naive cells.

Each TRB cDNA library was prepared by 5' RACE (with UMI labels). From its re-call of the 5' RACE reads, TCRdb lists each CDR3 protein once, without DNA. The sample table sets out roughly 120,000 distinct CDR3 sequences. These receptors have no identified antigens. Sequenced material: naive CXCR3+ CD8+ T cells from blood. Subset noted: CD45RO-CCR7+CD27+CD95- naive CD8+ T cells expressing CXCR3 (TNR3+). The receptors here all came from a human donor in good health. Some clones in this sample may be carry-over from other donors' samples.

CDR3 loop: CATSRDGTGGGYTF. The chain links TRBV15 to TRBJ1-2; there is no DNA to check the TCRdb D call of TRBD1. This CDR3 region has 14 residues. Germline lookup yields CDR1 LNHNV and CDR2 YYDKDF (reference sequence). Combining the CDR3 with reference TRBV15 and TRBJ1-2 gives the whole variable domain DAMVIQNPRYQVTQFGKPVTLSCSQTLNHNVMYWYQQKSSQAPKLLFHYYDKDFNNEADTPDNFQSRRPNTSFCFLDIRSPGLGDTAMYLCATSRDGTGGGYTFGSGTRLTVV.

The CDR3 loop is CASSLVGGAAGELFF. The chain joins TRBV7-2 to TRBJ2-2; TCRdb returns TRBD1, unconfirmable since there is no DNA. The germline gives CDR1 SGHTA, CDR2 FQGNSA. This CDR3 is 15 amino acids long.

The chain is built from TRBV20-1 and TRBJ2-2; TCRdb reports TRBD2, a call that lacks DNA to check it against. The length of the CDR3 is 15 residues. Germline CDR1 DFQATT, CDR2 SNEGSKA (reference sequence). The CDR3 sequence: CSAILPSGMDGELFF.

The gene calls are TRBV3-1 and TRBJ1-2. CDR1 is LGHDT and CDR2 is YNNKEL in the germline V gene (reference sequence). This CDR3 spans 16 amino acids. CDR3 region: CASSQEESKGISGYTF.

This sequence joins TRBV4-3 and TRBJ1-2; TCRdb proposes TRBD1, but this gene call is untestable without DNA. Germline CDR1 reads LGHNA; CDR2 reads YSLEER. The CDR3 spans 15 residues. The CDR3: CASSQKAGILFGYTF.

V and J are TRBV5-1 and TRBJ2-7; the D call of TRBD1 rests on TCRdb alone, since no DNA is present to check it. The germline CDR1 and CDR2 sequences are SGHRS and YFSETQ. CDR3 length: 15 amino acids. This CDR3 reads CASSPGQGLSYEQYF.

The CDR3 protein is CATQRSYEQYF. The rearrangement links TRBV28 to TRBJ2-7. Germline assignment: CDR1 MDHEN and CDR2 SYDVKM. The CDR3 sequence is 11 residues long.

The V call is TRBV15, the J call TRBJ1-2; the TCRdb call, TRBD1, lacks DNA for checking. Germline CDR1 and CDR2: LNHNV and YYDKDF (reference sequence). This CDR3 is built from 16 residues. CDR3 region: CATSRYGTGVIYGYTF.

The chain has TRBV6-4 and TRBJ2-1; the TRBD2 assignment by TCRdb is unverifiable without DNA. Germline V lookup: CDR1 MRHNA, CDR2 SNTAGT. The CDR3 has 12 residues. The CDR3 sequence: CASGDQAGGIPF.

The chain combines TRBV6-5 with TRBJ1-1. Germline V gene data show CDR1 as MNHEY and CDR2 as SVGAGI. The CDR3 length is 12 residues. The CDR3: CASSYQNTEAFF.

This rearrangement joins TRBV29-1 to TRBJ2-3; TCRdb calls TRBD2, which cannot be checked without DNA. This CDR3 contains 13 residues. The V gene's germline CDR1 is SQVTM and CDR2 ANQGSEA. CDR3 loop: CSVGTGEGDTQYF.

The chain links TRBV29-1 to TRBJ2-1; the TRBD1 assignment by TCRdb is unverifiable without DNA. The germline gives CDR1 SQVTM, CDR2 ANQGSEA. The CDR3 is 16 amino acids. The CDR3 loop reads CSVEAFRDSSYNEQFF.

The chain links TRBV29-1 to TRBJ2-3; the D gene TCRdb calls, TRBD2, cannot be checked with no DNA. The CDR3 has 16 amino acids. The germline V gene has CDR1 SQVTM and CDR2 ANQGSEA. The CDR3 loop is CSVESLGLAITDTQYF.

The chain joins TRBV4-3 to TRBJ2-7; TCRdb returns TRBD1, unconfirmable since there is no DNA. The germline V gene has CDR1 LGHNA and CDR2 YSLEER. The CDR3 spans 16 residues. CDR3 sequence: CASSQDNWAGAYEQYF.

The chain joins TRBV7-2 to TRBJ2-7; TCRdb designates TRBD1, a call that cannot be tested without DNA. CDR1 is SGHTA and CDR2 is FQGNSA in the germline V gene. The CDR3 is 15 amino acids. This CDR3 reads CASSFGQGASNEQYF.

The gene calls are TRBV12-3 or TRBV12-4 and TRBJ1-1. The CDR3 has 13 amino acids. CDR3 amino acids: CASSFAEGTEAFF.

The chain joins TRBV29-1 to TRBJ2-1; TCRdb's D gene call, TRBD1, goes unchecked for lack of DNA. The CDR3 sequence is 17 residues long. Germline-derived CDR1 and CDR2 are SQVTM and ANQGSEA. CDR3 region: CSVEDFGGIKAYNEQFF.

The chain carries TRBV21-1 and TRBJ1-2; TCRdb's D call of TRBD1 is untestable without DNA. TRBV21-1 corresponds to a pseudogene. The CDR3 contains 15 residues. This chain's CDR3 is CASSETGGGIVCYTF.

This sequence joins TRBV29-1 and TRBJ2-1; TCRdb names TRBD1, which stays unverified in the absence of DNA. Germline V lookup: CDR1 SQVTM, CDR2 ANQGSEA. The CDR3 is made up of 15 amino acids. The CDR3: CSVCAGRSSYNEQFF.

The rearrangement joins TRBV2 to TRBJ2-7; TCRdb designates TRBD1, a call that cannot be tested without DNA. CDR3 length: 15 residues. Per the germline V gene, CDR1 is SNHLY and CDR2 is FYNNEI. CDR3 sequence reads: CASSVSTGAAVEQYF.

V is TRBV20-1 and J is TRBJ2-7; TCRdb gives TRBD1 as the D gene, but with no DNA this cannot be confirmed. The CDR3 runs to 14 residues. Germline V gene lookup returns CDR1 DFQATT and CDR2 SNEGSKA (reference sequence). This CDR3 reads CSASGPGTTYEQYF.

The chain joins TRBV29-1 to TRBJ2-7; with no DNA, the TCRdb D assignment of TRBD1 cannot be verified. The germline gives CDR1 SQVTM, CDR2 ANQGSEA. The CDR3 contains 12 residues. The CDR3 sequence is CSVPGGVHEQYF.

V gene TRBV27 combines with J gene TRBJ2-2; the TCRdb D gene call, TRBD1, has no DNA to confirm it. Germline values: CDR1 MNHEY, CDR2 SMNVEV (reference sequence). The CDR3 has 14 residues. The CDR3 sequence: CASMDGVGTGELFF.

The V gene is TRBV20-1, the J gene TRBJ2-7; no DNA is available, so the TRBD1 call from TCRdb remains unchecked. Germline V lookup: CDR1 DFQATT, CDR2 SNEGSKA (reference sequence). The CDR3 contains 15 residues. This chain's CDR3 is CSATSGTGFSYEQYF.